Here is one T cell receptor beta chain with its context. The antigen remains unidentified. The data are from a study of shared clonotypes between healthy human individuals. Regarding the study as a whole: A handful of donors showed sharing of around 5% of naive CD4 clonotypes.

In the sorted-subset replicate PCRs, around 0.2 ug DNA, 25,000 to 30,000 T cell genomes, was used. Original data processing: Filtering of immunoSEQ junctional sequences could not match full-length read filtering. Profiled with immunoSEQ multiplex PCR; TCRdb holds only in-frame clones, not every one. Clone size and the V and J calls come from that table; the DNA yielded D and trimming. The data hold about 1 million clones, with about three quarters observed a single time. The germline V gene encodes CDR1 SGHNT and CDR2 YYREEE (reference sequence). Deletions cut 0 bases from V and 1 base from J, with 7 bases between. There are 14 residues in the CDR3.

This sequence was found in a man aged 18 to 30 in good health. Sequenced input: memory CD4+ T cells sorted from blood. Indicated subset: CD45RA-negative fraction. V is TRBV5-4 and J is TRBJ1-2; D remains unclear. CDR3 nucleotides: TGTGCCAGCAGCTTGGAACAAGTTAACTATGGCTACACCTTC. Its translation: CASSLEQVNYGYTF. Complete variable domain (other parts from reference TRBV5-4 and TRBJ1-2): ETGVTQSPTHLIKTRGQQVTLRCSSQSGHNTVSWYQQALGQGPQFIFQYYREEENGRGNFPPRFSGLQFPNYSSELNVNALELDDSALYLCASSLEQVNYGYTFGSGTRLTVV.